A single sample gave rise to the 14 T cell receptor beta chains below, sequenced in a study of CD8+CD57+ T cells in acquired aplastic anemia. Flow cytometry had shown expanded CD8+CD57+ cells in the patients chosen for sequencing. Genomic DNA, the template, was used for profiling of the TCR beta VDJ and CDR3. TCRdb recomputed calls from the reads with MiXCR, one row per CDR3 protein. This table holds 150,000 to 200,000 distinct CDR3 sequences, around half found once. The sample taken for sequencing was sorted CD4+, CD8+, or CD8+CD57+ T cells (not recorded which) from PBMCs. These receptors were obtained from a human donor with aplastic anemia.

The chain combines TRBV4-1 with TRBJ2-1; 10 bases map to TRBD2. The germline V gene encodes CDR1 MGHRA and CDR2 YSYEKL. V shed 1 base and J 4 bases; nucleotides not matched to a gene: 1. This CDR3 spans 15 amino acids. Written as DNA, the CDR3 is TGCGCCAGCAGCCAAGGGACTAGCGGATACAATGAGCAGTTCTTC. Protein: CASSQGTSGYNEQFF.

In regard to this clonotype: No conserved phenylalanine or tryptophan is present at the end of the CDR3, so a read error is the likely explanation. V usage is TRBV6-5 and J usage is TRBJ1-1; the D gene is possibly TRBD1 (5 bases). Looked up from germline, CDR1 is MNHEY and CDR2 is SVGAGI. The germline V and J ends were trimmed by 7 bases and 2 bases, with 20 bases remaining between them. This CDR3 spans 16 amino acids. CDR3 sequence: CASNSVTGSPNTEAFS. CDR3 nucleotides: TGTGCCAGCAATTCGGTCACAGGTAGCCCAAACACTGAAGCTTTCTCT.

At least ten counts were recorded for this clonotype. J is TRBJ1-1 and V is TRBV7-9; D gene uncertain. Germline CDR1 SEHNR, CDR2 FQNEAQ (reference sequence). The CDR3 spans 13 residues. V lost 5 bases, J lost 1 base, and 8 bases lay in between. The CDR3 DNA reads as TGTGCCAGCAGCGTCCACCAGAACACTGAAGCTTTCTTT. This translates into CASSVHQNTEAFF.

The CDR3 protein is CATLPQGGAEEKLFF. The DNA of the CDR3 is TGTGCCACCCTCCCGCAAGGGGGCGCGGAGGAAAAACTGTTTTTT. The chain recombines TRBV10-3 with TRBJ1-4; TRBD1 matches at 7 bases. CDR1 ENHRY and CDR2 SYGVKD come from the germline V gene. After removal of 10 bases from V and 8 bases from J, the junction contained 16 bases not matched to a gene. The CDR3 is 15 amino acids.

V usage is TRBV2 and J usage is TRBJ2-1; 8 nucleotides match TRBD1. The CDR3 has 12 amino acids. Germline V gene lookup returns CDR1 SNHLY and CDR2 FYNNEI. Trimming removed 5 bases from V and 7 bases from J; junction bases left unmatched: 1. The CDR3 spells CASSTGGNEQFF. In DNA, the CDR3 is TGTGCCAGCAGTACAGGGGGGAATGAGCAGTTCTTC.

V and J are TRBV15 and TRBJ2-5; TRBD2 agrees at 9 bases. The CDR3 runs 13 residues. Per germline, CDR1 LNHNV and CDR2 YYDKDF (reference sequence). The trim removed 5 bases at V and 5 bases at J, leaving 3 bases unmatched. Written as DNA, the CDR3 is TGTGCCACCAGCGCCAGCGGGGGGGAGACCCAGTACTTC. Protein: CATSASGGETQYF.

There are many counts of this clonotype. The rearrangement links TRBV19 to TRBJ2-1, with unresolved D. Per the germline V gene, CDR1 is LNHDA and CDR2 is SQIVND (reference sequence). Trimming cost V 1 base and J 2 bases, with 3 bases left between them. The CDR3 sequence is 13 residues long. The CDR3 loop is CASSIGTYNEQFF. For the CDR3, the DNA is TGTGCCAGTAGTATAGGCACCTACAATGAGCAGTTCTTC. Together with reference TRBV19 and TRBJ2-1, the CDR3 gives the full variable domain: DGGITQSPKYLFRKEGQNVTLSCEQNLNHDAMYWYRQDPGQGLRLIYYSQIVNDFQKGDIAEGYSVSREKKESFPLTVTSAQKNPTAFYLCASSIGTYNEQFFGPGTRLTVL.

This clonotype was counted ten times or more. The junction differs from germline at one of its ends, possibly a read error. The chain couples TRBV10-2 to TRBJ1-1, with TRBD1 matching over 8 bases. The CDR3 covers 14 residues. CDR1 and CDR2 (germline): WSHSY, SAAADI. For the CDR3, the DNA is TGCGCCACCACGGTCAGGACAGGGAACACTAAAGCTTTCTTT. This codes for CATTVRTGNTKAFF.

The chain employs TRBV7-3 and TRBJ2-7; 8 positions match TRBD1. Germline-derived CDR1 and CDR2 are SGHTA and FQGTGA. Trimming cost V 5 bases and J 7 bases; bases outside gene matches: 4. The CDR3 consists of 12 residues. As DNA, the CDR3 is TGTGCCAGCAGCCTAAGACAGGGGGAGCAGTACTTC. This codes for CASSLRQGEQYF.

About this clonotype: At one end the junction does not follow the germline gene, possibly because of a read error. This sequence joins TRBV10-2 and TRBJ2-5; 7 bases are a match to TRBD1. The CDR3 extends over 13 amino acids. The germline gives CDR1 WSHSY, CDR2 SAAADI. CDR3 region: CASSRTGQGTQYF. The CDR3 bases are TGTGCCAGCAGCAGGACAGGCCAAGGGACCCAGTACTTC.

This clonotype was picked up a small number of times. The genes are TRBV10-3 and TRBJ1-5; D is ambiguous. This CDR3 region has 14 residues. Germline assignment: CDR1 ENHRY and CDR2 SYGVKD. V shed 5 bases and J shed 1 base, with 9 bases lying between them. Here the CDR3 DNA reads TGTGCCATCAGTCGAACCGGGAGCAATCAGCCCCAGCATTTT. Its translation: CAISRTGSNQPQHF.

The CDR3 spells CASSLGGQGTDTQYF. The CDR3, as DNA: TGTGCCAGCAGCCTGGGGGGGCAGGGCACAGATACGCAGTATTTT. This sequence joins TRBV2 and TRBJ2-3; TRBD2 might be the D (7 bases). There are 15 residues in the CDR3. Germline loops: CDR1 SNHLY, CDR2 FYNNEI. V lost 6 bases to trimming and J lost 1 base, with 14 bases between them.

This clonotype was observed many times. The chain couples TRBV11-1 to TRBJ2-5; 8 bases align to TRBD1. V lost 6 bases and J lost 5; bases outside the gene matches: 14. This CDR3 spans 16 amino acids. Germline-derived CDR1 and CDR2 are SGHAT and FQDESV (reference sequence). CDR3 sequence reads: CASSHSAGRGQETQYF. The CDR3 nucleotides are TGTGCCAGCAGTCACTCGGCGGGCAGGGGGCAGGAGACCCAGTACTTC.

The CDR3 here is CASSKGQMNTEAFF. CDR3 DNA sequence: TGTGCCAGCTCAAAGGGACAGATGAACACTGAAGCTTTCTTT. V and J are TRBV18 and TRBJ1-1; 7 bases agree with TRBD1. The trim removed 5 bases at V and 0 bases at J, leaving 3 bases unmatched. Germline CDR1 reads KGHSH; CDR2 reads LQKENI. The CDR3 consists of 14 residues. The entire variable domain, with the rest obtained from reference TRBV18 and TRBJ1-1, is as follows: NAGVMQNPRHLVRRRGQEARLRCSPMKGHSHVYWYRQLPEEGLKFMVYLQKENIIDESGMPKERFSAEFPKEGPSILRIQQVVRGDSAAYFCASSKGQMNTEAFFGQGTRLTVV.